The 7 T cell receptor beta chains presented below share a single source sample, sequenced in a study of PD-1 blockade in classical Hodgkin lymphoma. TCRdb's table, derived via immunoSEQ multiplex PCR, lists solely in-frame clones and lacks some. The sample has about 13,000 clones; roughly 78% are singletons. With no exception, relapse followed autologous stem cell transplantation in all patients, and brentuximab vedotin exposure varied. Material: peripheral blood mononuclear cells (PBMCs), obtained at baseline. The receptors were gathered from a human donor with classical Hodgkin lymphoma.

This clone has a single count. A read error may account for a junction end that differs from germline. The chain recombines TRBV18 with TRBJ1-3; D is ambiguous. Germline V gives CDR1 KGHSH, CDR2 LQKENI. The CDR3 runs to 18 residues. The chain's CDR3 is CANSLTIDPRRPGNTIYF. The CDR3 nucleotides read TGTGCCAACTCACTTACGATCGACCCACGCCGCCCTGGAAACACCATATATTTT.

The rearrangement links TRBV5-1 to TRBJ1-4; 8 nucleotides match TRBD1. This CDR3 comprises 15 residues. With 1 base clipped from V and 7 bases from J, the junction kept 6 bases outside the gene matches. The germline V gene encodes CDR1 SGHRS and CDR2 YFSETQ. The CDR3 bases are TGCGCCAGCAGCTTGTCAGCAGGGGGCCGTGAAAAACTGTTTTTT. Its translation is CASSLSAGGREKLFF.

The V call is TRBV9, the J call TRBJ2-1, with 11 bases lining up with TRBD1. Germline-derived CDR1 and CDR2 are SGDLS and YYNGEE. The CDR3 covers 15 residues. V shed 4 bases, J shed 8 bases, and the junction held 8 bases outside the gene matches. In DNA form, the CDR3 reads TGTGCCAGCAGCTACCGGACAGGGGGCCGGGATGAGCAGTTCTTC. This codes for CASSYRTGGRDEQFF.

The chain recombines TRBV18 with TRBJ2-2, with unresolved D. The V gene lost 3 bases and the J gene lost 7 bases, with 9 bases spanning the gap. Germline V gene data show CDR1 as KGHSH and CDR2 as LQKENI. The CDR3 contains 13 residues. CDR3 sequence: CASSPLVVGELFF. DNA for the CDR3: TGTGCCAGCTCACCTCTTGTTGTCGGGGAGCTGTTTTTT.

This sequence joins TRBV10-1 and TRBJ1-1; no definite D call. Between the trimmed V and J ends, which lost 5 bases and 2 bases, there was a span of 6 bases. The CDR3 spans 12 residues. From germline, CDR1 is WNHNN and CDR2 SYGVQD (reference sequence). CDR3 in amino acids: CASSKDNTEAFF. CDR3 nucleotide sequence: TGCGCCAGCAGTAAAGACAACACTGAAGCTTTCTTT.

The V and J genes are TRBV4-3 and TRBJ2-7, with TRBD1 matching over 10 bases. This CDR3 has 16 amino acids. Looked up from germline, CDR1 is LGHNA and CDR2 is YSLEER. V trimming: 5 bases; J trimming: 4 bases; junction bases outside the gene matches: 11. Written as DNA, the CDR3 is TGCGCCAGCAGCTACTCCGGGACAGGGGAGTCGTACGAGCAGTACTTC. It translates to CASSYSGTGESYEQYF.

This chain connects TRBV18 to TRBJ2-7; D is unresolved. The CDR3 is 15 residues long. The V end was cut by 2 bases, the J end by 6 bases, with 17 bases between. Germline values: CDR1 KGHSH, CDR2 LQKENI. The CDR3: CASSPRMEQLGEQYF. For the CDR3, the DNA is TGTGCCAGCTCACCAAGGATGGAACAGTTAGGCGAGCAGTACTTC. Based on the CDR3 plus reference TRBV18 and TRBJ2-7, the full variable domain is NAGVMQNPRHLVRRRGQEARLRCSPMKGHSHVYWYRQLPEEGLKFMVYLQKENIIDESGMPKERFSAEFPKEGPSILRIQQVVRGDSAAYFCASSPRMEQLGEQYFGPGTRLTVT.